This TCR beta chain was sequenced during a study of regulatory T cells in long-lasting Graves disease. Study in general: Patients with persistent Graves' disease had over 5 years of antithyroid drugs and persistent TSH receptor antibodies.

Through Arm-PCR of CDR3 regions and iRepertoire HTBI primers, TCR beta libraries were built. A single record per CDR3 protein comes from TCRdb applying MiXCR to the multiplex PCR reads. The table has around 500,000 distinct CDR3 sequences, 20% to 25% seen once. This CDR3 has 15 amino acids. Germline CDR1 and CDR2: SGHVS and FQNEAQ. Sample time point: persistent/refractory GD, antithyroid drugs over 5 years with positive TRAb. The TCR library was made from RNA that had been extracted from PBMCs in TRIzol. Turning to this clonotype: A clone one base away is much larger, so this may be a read error.

Sequenced material: peripheral blood mononuclear cells (PBMCs), taken when the disease was refractory, from a patient treated with antithyroid drugs. The chain employs TRBV7-8 and TRBJ1-5, with a weak D call TRBD1 (5 bases). The receptor was isolated from a female donor with Graves disease. CDR3 sequence (DNA): TGTGCCGGCAGCCCCCTCGGGACGCTCAATCAGCCCCAGCATTTT. It encodes CAGSPLGTLNQPQHF.